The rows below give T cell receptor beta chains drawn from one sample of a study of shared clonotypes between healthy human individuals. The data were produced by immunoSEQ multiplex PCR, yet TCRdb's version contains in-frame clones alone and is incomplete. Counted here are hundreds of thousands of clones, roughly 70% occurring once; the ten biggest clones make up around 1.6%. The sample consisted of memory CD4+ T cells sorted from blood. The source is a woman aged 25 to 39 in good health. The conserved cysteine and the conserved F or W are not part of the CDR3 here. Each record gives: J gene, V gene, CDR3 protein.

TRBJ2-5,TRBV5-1,ASSLADRDRETQY
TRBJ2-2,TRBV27,ASSYITGELF
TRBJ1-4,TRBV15,ATSSPTGDNEKLF
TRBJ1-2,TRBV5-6,ASSLAGQDFYGYT
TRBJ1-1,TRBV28,ASSLSYGNTEAF
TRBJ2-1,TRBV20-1,SASYRDEQF
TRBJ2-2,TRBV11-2,ASSPQRGHTGELF
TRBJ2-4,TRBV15,ATSRDPTVLAKNIQY
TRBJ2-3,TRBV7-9,ASREFGSTDTQY
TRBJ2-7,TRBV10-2,ASRVGQGLYEQY
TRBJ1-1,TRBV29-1,SAEGVRAGTEAF
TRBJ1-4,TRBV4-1,ASSKTVNEKLF
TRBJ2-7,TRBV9,ASSVSGSARSYEQY
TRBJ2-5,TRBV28,ASRLGSRETQY
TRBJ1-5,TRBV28,ASSLIRTSNQPQH
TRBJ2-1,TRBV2,ARRGLTSYDEQF
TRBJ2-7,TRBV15,ATSRDPSIIGVGGGAYEQY
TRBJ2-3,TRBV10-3,AISEGLSTDTQY
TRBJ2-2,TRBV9,ASSVTGISTGELF
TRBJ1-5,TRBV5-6,ASSLFEGPPSNQPQH
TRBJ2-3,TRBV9,ASSAGTSFTDTQY
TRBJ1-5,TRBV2,ASSRRPGVVGNQPQH
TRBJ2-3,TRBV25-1,ASSESGTSGPSDTQY
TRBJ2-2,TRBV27,ASNPTGGGTGELF
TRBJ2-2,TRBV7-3,ASSTTSGRGTGELF